The rows below give T cell receptor beta chains drawn from one sample of a study of blood T cell repertoires in COVID-19. Data came from immunoSEQ multiplex PCR; TCRdb stores just in-frame clones and leaves some out. Of more than 110,000 clones listed, roughly 81% are singletons. The sample was peripheral blood. These receptors all stem from a woman between 45 and 65 years old with active or convalescent COVID-19. Both conserved end residues are part of each CDR3. Fields, in order: V gene, J gene, D gene, clone size, CDR3 protein. The D gene is left open where the match is weak. Size tells how often a clone was seen (once, few, many) or the class of an expanded clone, and some rows leave it out.

>TRBV4-3|TRBJ1-2|NA|NA
CASSQERQGGSYTF
>TRBV7-3|TRBJ1-1|TRBD1|NA
CASSPRRRQGPNTEAFF
>TRBV6-1|TRBJ1-3|NA|NA
CASSELLSSRLGNTIYF
>TRBV12-3/TRBV12-4|TRBJ1-1|NA|few
CASSLTVHTEAFF
>TRBV7-9|TRBJ1-4|NA|NA
CASSLAGRGGGNEKLFF
>TRBV3-1/TRBV3-2|TRBJ2-5|NA|once
CASSQAGEETQYF
>TRBV10-3|TRBJ2-6|TRBD1|NA
CAINPGTGLTGANVLTF
>TRBV15|TRBJ1-6|NA|few
CATSRDPDSYNSPLHF
>TRBV5-1|TRBJ1-2|NA|NA
CASSLGQSDGYTF
>TRBV7-9|TRBJ1-1|TRBD1|many
CASSSWTGGRYNTEAFF
>TRBV7-2|TRBJ2-5|TRBD2|NA
CASSLREGGPPKETQYF
>TRBV7-2|TRBJ2-3|TRBD1|NA
CASSLAAATGTTQYF
>TRBV4-2|TRBJ1-1|NA|NA
CASSRGTDEAFF
>TRBV9|TRBJ2-5|TRBD1|NA
CASSAVGTGYIETQYF
>TRBV5-4|TRBJ2-2|TRBD2|NA
CASSRGTSGRTGELFF
>TRBV27|TRBJ2-1|TRBD2|NA
CASRRLAGGYNEQFF
>TRBV10-2|TRBJ2-7|NA|NA
CASSEVGSTYEQYF
>TRBV7-2|TRBJ2-1|TRBD1|NA
CASSSRQGVSYNEQFF
>TRBV4-2|TRBJ2-7|NA|NA
CASSQTEGYEQYF
>TRBV7-9|TRBJ1-6|NA|NA
CASSEGGRDSPLHF
>TRBV7-9|TRBJ2-7|TRBD2|NA
CASSLTSGRLGSYEQYF
>TRBV4-3|TRBJ1-2|TRBD1|NA
CASSQDPGAGGSYTF
>TRBV7-2|TRBJ2-3|NA|NA
CASSRGGSGKDTQYF
>TRBV7-8|TRBJ2-5|NA|many
CASSSTRSQETQYF
>TRBV24-1|TRBJ2-1|NA|NA
CATSDLPKHNEQFF
>TRBV18|TRBJ1-2|NA|NA
CASSPAPTNGYTF
>TRBV6-5|TRBJ1-5|NA|NA
CASPNGGGSNQPQHF
>TRBV18|TRBJ2-7|TRBD2|NA
CASSPGSGKSYEQYF
>TRBV5-1|TRBJ2-7|NA|NA
CASQGQPGPGSYEQYF
>TRBV4-2|TRBJ1-1|NA|few
CASSHQGNTEAFF
>TRBV19|TRBJ1-4|NA|NA
CASSPVATNEKLFF
>TRBV10-3|TRBJ1-4|NA|few
CAISVKSGEKLFF